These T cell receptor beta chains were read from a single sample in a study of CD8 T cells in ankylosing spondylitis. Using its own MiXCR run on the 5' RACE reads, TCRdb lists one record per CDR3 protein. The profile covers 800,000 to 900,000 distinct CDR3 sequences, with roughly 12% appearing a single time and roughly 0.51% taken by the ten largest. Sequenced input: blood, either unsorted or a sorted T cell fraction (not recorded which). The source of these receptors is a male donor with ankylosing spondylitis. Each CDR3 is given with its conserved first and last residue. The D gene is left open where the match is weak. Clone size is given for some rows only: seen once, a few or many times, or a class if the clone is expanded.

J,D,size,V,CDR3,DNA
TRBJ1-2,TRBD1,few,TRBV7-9,CASSYRTGQGPGYTF,TGTGCCAGCAGCTACCGCACGGGACAGGGGCCCGGCTACACCTTC
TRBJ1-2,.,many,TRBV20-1,CSPGGGSGYTF,TGCAGTCCGGGCGGAGGGAGTGGCTACACCTTC
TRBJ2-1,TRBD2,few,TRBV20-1,CSAREWGLSPEGEQFF,TGCAGTGCTAGAGAATGGGGACTAAGTCCCGAGGGTGAGCAGTTCTTC
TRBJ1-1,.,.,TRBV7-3,CASSALGNTEAFF,TGTGCCAGCAGCGCTCTAGGGAACACTGAAGCTTTCTTT
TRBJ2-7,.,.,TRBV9,CASSVADIDYEQYF,TGTGCCAGCAGCGTAGCGGACATTGACTACGAGCAGTACTTC
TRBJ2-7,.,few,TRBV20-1,CSAPDREGSEQYF,TGCAGTGCTCCCGACAGGGAGGGCAGCGAGCAGTACTTC
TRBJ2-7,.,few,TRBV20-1,CSARDRTRGAYEQYF,TGCAGTGCTAGAGATCGAACAAGGGGGGCCTACGAGCAGTACTTC
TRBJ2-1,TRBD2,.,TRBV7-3,CASSLRATGTSGVINEQFF,TGTGCCAGCAGCTTAAGGGCTACCGGGACTAGCGGGGTTATCAATGAGCAGTTCTTC
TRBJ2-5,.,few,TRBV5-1,CASKAAETQYF,TGCGCCAGCAAGGCAGCGGAGACCCAGTACTTC
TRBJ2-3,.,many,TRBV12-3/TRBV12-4,CASRSLTATDTQYF,TGTGCCAGCAGGAGCCTTACAGCAACAGATACGCAGTATTTT
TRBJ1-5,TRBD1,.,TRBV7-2,CASSLKGAGNQPQHF,TGTGCCAGCAGCTTAAAGGGGGCGGGCAATCAGCCCCAGCATTTT